A single T cell receptor (beta chain) is shown here with its context. The conserved final phenylalanine or tryptophan is absent from the CDR3, which likely points to a read error. The record originates from a study of molecular identifiers for immune sequencing clone quantification. Across the study: Four of five RNA aliquots from around 18,000 or 91,000 naive CD8 T cells were sequenced.

The CDR3 has 10 residues. Germline CDR1 and CDR2: MDHEN and SYDVKM. V lost 5 bases to trimming and J lost 4 bases, with 3 bases between them. TCRdb reanalysed the PCR reads using MiXCR and keeps one entry per CDR3 protein. Of about 100,000 distinct CDR3 sequences in the sample, roughly 34% are singletons; the top ten hold 4% to 5%. The V call is TRBV28, the J call TRBJ2-7; D remains ambiguous. The source is a human donor in good health. Some libraries in this study had Jurkat cell RNA spiked in. Sequencing was carried out using naive CD8+ T cells from blood, with Jurkat cell RNA spiked in. As for subset: FACS-sorted CD8+CD4-CCR7+CD45RA+ naive T cells. The CDR3 region is CASSAYEQYL. CDR3 nucleotides: TGTGCCAGCAGTGCTTACGAGCAGTACCTC.